This TCR beta chain comes out of a study of shared clonotypes between healthy human individuals. The naive CD8 subset, CD45RO-negative cells positively selected for CCR7, excluded terminally differentiated effector memory CD45RA+ cells. Assay: immunoSEQ multiplex PCR; the TCRdb copy retains only in-frame clones and omits some. The sample includes about 2 million clones, over 85% seen only once; the top ten take 0.85% to 1.2%. V shed 6 bases, J shed 6 bases, and the junction held 10 bases outside the gene matches. This CDR3 has 14 amino acids. Germline assignment: CDR1 MNHNS and CDR2 SASEGT. The clonotype originates from a man between 18 and 29 years old in good health. Material for sequencing was naive CD8+ T cells sorted from blood. The chain links TRBV6-1 to TRBJ1-1, with 7 bases lining up with TRBD1. The CDR3 reads CASSLSQGMPEAFF. CDR3 sequence (DNA): TGTGCCAGCAGCTTATCACAGGGGATGCCTGAAGCTTTCTTT.